This TCR beta chain was sequenced in a study of cytomegalovirus exposure and HLA in healthy donors. The study's findings and limits: Per a prior analysis, the majority of TCR beta V segments were productive roughly 87% or roughly 30% of the time.

With 60 Vbeta and 13 Jbeta primers, the PCR was carried out. Sequencing used immunoSEQ multiplex PCR; TCRdb keeps in-frame clones, though not all of them. Counted here are around 150,000 clones, about four fifths occurring once; the ten biggest clones make up about 3.5%. The CDR3 extends over 18 amino acids. The germline gives CDR1 LGHNA, CDR2 YSLEER. V lost 3 bases and J lost 2, with 20 bases in between. Worth noting for this clone: Its cognate antigen is unknown.

The sequence was collected from a human donor in good health. The chain carries TRBV4-3 and TRBJ2-1, with D perhaps matching TRBD2 (7 bases). The sequenced sample consisted of PBMCs. Here the CDR3 reads CASSQRGGVGETYNEQFF. As DNA, the CDR3 is TGCGCCAGCAGCCAGAGGGGGGGGGTGGGAGAGACCTACAATGAGCAGTTCTTC.